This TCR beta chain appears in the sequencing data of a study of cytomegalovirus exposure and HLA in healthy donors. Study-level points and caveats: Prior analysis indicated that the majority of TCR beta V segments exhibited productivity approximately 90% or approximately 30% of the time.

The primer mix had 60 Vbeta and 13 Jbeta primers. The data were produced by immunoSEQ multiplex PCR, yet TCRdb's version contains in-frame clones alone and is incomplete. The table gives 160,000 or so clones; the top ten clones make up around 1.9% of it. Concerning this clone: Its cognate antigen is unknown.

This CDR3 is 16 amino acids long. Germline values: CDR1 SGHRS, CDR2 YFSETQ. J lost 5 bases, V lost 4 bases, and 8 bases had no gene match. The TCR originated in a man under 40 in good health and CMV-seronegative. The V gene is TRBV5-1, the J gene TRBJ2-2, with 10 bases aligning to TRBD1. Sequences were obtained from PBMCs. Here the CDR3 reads CASSPDRGRWTGELFF. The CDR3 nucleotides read TGCGCCAGCAGCCCAGACAGGGGGCGGTGGACCGGGGAGCTGTTTTTT.